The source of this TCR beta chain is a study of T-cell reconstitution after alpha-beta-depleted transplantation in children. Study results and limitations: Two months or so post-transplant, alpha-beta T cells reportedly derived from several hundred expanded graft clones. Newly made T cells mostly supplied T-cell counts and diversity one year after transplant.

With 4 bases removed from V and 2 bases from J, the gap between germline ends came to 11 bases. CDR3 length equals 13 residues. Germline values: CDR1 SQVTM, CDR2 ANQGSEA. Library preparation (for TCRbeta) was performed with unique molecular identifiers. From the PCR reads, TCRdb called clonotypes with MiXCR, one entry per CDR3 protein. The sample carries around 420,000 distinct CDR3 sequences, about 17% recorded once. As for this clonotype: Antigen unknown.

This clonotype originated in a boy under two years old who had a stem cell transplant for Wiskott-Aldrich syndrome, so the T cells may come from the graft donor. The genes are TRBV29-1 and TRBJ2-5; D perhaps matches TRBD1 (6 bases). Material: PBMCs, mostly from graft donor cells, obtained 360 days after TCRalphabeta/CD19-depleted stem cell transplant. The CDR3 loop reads CSVGRQVQETQYF. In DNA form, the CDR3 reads TGCAGCGTTGGTCGACAGGTACAAGAGACCCAGTACTTC.